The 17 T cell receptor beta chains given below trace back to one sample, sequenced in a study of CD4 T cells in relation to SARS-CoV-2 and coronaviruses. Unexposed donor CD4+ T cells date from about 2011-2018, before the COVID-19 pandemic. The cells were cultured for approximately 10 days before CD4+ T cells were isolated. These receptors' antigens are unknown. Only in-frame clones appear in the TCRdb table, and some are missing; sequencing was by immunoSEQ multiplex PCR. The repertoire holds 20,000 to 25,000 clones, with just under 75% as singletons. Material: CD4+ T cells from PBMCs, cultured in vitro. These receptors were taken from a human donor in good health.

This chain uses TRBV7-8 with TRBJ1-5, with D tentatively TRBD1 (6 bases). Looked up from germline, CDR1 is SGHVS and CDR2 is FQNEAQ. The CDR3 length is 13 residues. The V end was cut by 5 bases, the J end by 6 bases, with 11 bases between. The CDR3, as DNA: TGTGCCAGCAGCGCTGACAGGTTTCAGCCCCAGCATTTT. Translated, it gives CASSADRFQPQHF.

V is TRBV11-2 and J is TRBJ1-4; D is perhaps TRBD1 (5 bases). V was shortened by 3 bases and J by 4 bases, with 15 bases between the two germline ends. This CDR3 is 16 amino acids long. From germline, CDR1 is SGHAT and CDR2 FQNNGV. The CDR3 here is CASSLGVGQFNEKLFF. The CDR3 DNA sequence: TGTGCCAGCAGCTTGGGGGTGGGCCAGTTTAATGAAAAACTGTTTTTT. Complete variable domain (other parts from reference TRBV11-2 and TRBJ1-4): EAGVAQSPRYKIIEKRQSVAFWCNPISGHATLYWYQQILGQGPKLLIQFQNNGVVDDSQLPKDRFSAERLKGVDSTLKIQPAKLEDSAVYLCASSLGVGQFNEKLFFGSGTQLSVL.

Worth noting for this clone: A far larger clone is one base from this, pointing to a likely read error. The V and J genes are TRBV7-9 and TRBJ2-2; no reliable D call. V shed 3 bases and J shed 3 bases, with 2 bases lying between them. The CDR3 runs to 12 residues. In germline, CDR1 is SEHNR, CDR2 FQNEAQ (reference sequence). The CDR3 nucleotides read TGTGCCAGCAGCTTCGACACCGGGGAGCTGTTTTTT. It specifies CASSFDTGELFF.

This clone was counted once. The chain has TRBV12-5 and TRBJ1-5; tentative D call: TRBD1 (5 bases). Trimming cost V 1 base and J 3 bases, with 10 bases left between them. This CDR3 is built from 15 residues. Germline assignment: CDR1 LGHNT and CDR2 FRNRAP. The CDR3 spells CASGLGTWDNQPQHF. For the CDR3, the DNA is TGTGCTAGTGGTTTGGGGACATGGGACAATCAGCCCCAGCATTTT.

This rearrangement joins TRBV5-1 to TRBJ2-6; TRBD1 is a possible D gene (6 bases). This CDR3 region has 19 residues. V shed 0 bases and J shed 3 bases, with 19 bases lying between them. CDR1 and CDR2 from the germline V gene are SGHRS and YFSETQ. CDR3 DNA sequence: TGCGCCAGCAGCTTGGAAGACAGGTCGTTTTCTTTTGGGGCCAACGTCCTGACTTTC. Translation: CASSLEDRSFSFGANVLTF.

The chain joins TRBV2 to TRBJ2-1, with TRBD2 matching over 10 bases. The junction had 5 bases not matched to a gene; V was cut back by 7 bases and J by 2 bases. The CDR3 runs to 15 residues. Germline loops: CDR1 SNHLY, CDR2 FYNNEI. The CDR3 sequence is CASTLAGATYNEQFF. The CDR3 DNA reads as TGTGCCAGCACTCTAGCGGGAGCGACCTACAATGAGCAGTTCTTC.

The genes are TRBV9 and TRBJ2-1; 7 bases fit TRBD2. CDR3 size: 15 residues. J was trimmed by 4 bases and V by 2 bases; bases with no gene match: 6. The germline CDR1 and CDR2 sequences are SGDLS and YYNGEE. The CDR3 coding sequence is TGTGCCAGCAGCGTGGGCGGGAGAGGGTACAATGAGCAGTTCTTC. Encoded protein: CASSVGGRGYNEQFF. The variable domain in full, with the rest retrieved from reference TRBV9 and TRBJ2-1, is DSGVTQTPKHLITATGQRVTLRCSPRSGDLSVYWYQQSLDQGLQFLIQYYNGEERAKGNILERFSAQQFPDLHSELNLSSLELGDSALYFCASSVGGRGYNEQFFGPGTRLTVL.

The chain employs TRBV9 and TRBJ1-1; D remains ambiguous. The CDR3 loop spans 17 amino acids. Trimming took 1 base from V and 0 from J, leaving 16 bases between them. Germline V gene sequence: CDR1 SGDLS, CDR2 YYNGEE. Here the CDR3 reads CASSVLPSQIMNTEAFF. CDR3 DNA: TGTGCCAGCAGCGTACTACCCTCCCAGATCATGAACACTGAAGCTTTCTTT.

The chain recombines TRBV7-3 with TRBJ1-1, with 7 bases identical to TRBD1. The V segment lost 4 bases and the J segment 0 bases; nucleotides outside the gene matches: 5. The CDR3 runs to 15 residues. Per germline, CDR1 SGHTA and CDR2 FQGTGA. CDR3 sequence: CASSSGQLMNTEAFF. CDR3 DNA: TGTGCCAGCAGCTCGGGACAGCTGATGAACACTGAAGCTTTCTTT. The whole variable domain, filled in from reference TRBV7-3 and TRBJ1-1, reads GAGVSQTPSNKVTEKGKYVELRCDPISGHTALYWYRQSLGQGPEFLIYFQGTGAADDSGLPNDRFFAVRPEGSVSTLKIQRTERGDSAVYLCASSSGQLMNTEAFFGQGTRLTVV.

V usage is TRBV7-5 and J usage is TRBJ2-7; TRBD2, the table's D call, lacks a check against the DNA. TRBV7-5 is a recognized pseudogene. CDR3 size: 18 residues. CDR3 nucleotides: TGTGCCAGAAGCTGCCCCCCCCCTTTTAATAGCGGGAAGGTCGAGCAGTACTTC. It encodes CARSCPPPFNSGKVEQYF.

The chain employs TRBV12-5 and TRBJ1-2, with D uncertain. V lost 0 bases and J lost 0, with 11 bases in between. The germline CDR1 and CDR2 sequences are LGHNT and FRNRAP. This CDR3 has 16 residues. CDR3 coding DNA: TGTGCTAGTGGTTTGGTATTGGGAGCCTCTAACTATGGCTACACCTTC. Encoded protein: CASGLVLGASNYGYTF.

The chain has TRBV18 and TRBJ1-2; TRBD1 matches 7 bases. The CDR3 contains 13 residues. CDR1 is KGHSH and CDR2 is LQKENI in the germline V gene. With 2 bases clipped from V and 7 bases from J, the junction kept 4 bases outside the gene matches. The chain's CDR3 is CASSPGTDLGYTF. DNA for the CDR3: TGTGCCAGCTCACCAGGGACAGACCTTGGCTACACCTTC.

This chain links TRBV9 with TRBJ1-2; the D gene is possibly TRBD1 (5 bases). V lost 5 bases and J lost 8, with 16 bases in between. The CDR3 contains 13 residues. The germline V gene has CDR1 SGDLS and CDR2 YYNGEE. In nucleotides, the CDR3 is TGTGCCAGCAGTAACCAGGGAATTGGGGGCTACACCTTC. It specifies CASSNQGIGGYTF.

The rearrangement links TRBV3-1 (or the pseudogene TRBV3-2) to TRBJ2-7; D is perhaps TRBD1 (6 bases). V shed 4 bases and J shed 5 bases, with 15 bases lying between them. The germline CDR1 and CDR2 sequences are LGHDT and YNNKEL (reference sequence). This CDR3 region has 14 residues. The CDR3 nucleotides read TGTGCCAGCAGCCGCCGAGATCAGGGGCACGAGCAGTACTTC. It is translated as CASSRRDQGHEQYF.

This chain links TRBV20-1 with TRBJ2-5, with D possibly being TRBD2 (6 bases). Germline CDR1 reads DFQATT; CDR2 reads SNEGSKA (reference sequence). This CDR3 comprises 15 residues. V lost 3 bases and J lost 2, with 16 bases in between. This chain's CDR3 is CSASPLARRQETQYF. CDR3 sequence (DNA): TGCAGTGCTAGTCCCCTAGCGCGTAGGCAAGAGACCCAGTACTTC.

CDR3 sequence: CASSLEETQYF. In nucleotides, the CDR3 is TGCGCCAGCAGCTTAGAAGAGACCCAGTACTTC. The rearrangement joins TRBV5-1 to TRBJ2-5, with D uncertain. The germline V gene has CDR1 SGHRS and CDR2 YFSETQ. Between the trimmed V and J ends, which lost 2 bases and 3 bases, there was a span of 2 bases. The CDR3 runs 11 residues.

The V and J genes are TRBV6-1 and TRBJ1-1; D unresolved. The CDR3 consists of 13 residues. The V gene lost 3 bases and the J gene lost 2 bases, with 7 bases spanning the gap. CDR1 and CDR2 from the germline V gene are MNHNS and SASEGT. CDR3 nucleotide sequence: TGTGCCAGCAGTGAGTGGGATAACACTGAAGCTTTCTTT. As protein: CASSEWDNTEAFF.